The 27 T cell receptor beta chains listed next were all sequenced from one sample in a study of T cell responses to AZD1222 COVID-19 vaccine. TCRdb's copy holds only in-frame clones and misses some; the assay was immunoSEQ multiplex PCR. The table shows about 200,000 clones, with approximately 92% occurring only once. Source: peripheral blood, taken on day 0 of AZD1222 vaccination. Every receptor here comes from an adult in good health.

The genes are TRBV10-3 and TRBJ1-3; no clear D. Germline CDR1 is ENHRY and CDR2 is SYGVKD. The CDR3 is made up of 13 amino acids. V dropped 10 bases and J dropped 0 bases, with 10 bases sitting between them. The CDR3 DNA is TGTGCCAGCAAGGTACACTCTGGAAACACCATATATTTT. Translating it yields CASKVHSGNTIYF.

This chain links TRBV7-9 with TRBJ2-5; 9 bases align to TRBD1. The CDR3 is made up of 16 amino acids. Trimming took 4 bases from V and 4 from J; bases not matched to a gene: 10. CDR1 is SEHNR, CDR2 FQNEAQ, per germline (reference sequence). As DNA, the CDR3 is TGTGCCAGCAGCTACCCAGAGGGACAGGGTAGAGAGACCCAGTACTTC. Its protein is CASSYPEGQGRETQYF.

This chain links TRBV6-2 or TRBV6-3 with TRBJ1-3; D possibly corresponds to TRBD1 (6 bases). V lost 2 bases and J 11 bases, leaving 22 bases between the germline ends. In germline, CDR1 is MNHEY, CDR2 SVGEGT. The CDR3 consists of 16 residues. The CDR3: CASSYPPSTGRNPIYF. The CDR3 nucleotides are TGTGCCAGCAGTTACCCCCCTTCGACAGGACGGAACCCCATATATTTT.

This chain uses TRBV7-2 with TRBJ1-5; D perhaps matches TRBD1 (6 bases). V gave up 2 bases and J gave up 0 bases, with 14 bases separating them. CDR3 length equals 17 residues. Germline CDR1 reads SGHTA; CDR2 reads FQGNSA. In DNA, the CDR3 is TGTGCCAGCAGCTTAAAGGTGATGGGACATAGCAATCAGCCCCAGCATTTT. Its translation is CASSLKVMGHSNQPQHF.

DNA of the CDR3: TGCGCCAGCAGCAGGACAGGGAACACTGAAGCTTTCTTT. Its translation is CASSRTGNTEAFF. The chain links TRBV5-1 to TRBJ1-1; 7 positions match TRBD1. In germline, CDR1 is SGHRS, CDR2 YFSETQ. The CDR3 length is 13 residues. The J segment lost 1 base and the V segment lost 4 bases, leaving 1 base of the junction unmatched.

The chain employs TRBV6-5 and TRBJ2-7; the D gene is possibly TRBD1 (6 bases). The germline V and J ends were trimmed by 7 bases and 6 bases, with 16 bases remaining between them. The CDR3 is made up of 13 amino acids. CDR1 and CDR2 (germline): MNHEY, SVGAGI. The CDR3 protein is CASTHRETGEQYF. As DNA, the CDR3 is TGTGCCAGCACCCACAGGGAGACGGGCGAGCAGTACTTC.

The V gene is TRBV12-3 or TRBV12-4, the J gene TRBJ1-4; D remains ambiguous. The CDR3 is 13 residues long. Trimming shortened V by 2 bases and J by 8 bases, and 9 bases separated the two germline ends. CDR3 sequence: CASSLRSHEKLFF. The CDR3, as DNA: TGTGCCAGCAGTTTAAGGTCTCACGAAAAACTGTTTTTT.

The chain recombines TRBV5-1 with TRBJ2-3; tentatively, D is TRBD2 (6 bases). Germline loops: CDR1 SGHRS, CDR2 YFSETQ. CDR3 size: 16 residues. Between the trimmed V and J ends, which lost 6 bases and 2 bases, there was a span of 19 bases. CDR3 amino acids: CASKAGLLSNTDTQYF. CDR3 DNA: TGCGCCAGCAAGGCGGGACTCCTGTCCAACACAGATACGCAGTATTTT.

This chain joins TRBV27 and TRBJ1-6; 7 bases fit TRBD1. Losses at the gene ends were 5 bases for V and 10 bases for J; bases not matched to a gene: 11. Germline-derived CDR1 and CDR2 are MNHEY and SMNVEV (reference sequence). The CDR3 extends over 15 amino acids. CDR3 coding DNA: TGTGCCAGCAGTCAGTACCGGGACAGACAATCACCCCTCCACTTT. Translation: CASSQYRDRQSPLHF.

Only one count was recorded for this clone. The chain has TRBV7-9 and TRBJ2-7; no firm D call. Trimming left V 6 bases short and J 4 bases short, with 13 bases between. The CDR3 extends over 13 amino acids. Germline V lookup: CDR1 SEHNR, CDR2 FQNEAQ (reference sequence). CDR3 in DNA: TGTGCCAGCAGTGACCAGTCGTTGTACGAGCAGTACTTC. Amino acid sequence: CASSDQSLYEQYF.

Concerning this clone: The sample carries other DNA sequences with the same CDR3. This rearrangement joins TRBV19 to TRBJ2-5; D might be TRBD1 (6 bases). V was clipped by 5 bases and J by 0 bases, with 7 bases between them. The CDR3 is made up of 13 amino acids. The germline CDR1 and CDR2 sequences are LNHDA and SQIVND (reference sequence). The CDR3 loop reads CASSRDNQETQYF. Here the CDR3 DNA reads TGTGCCAGTAGTCGGGACAACCAAGAGACCCAGTACTTC.

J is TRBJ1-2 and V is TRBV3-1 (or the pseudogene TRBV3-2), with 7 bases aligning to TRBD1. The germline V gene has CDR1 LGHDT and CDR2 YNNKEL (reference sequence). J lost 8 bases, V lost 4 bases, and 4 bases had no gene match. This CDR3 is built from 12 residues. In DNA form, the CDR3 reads TGTGCCAGCAGCCTACGGACAGGCGGCTACACCTTC. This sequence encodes CASSLRTGGYTF.

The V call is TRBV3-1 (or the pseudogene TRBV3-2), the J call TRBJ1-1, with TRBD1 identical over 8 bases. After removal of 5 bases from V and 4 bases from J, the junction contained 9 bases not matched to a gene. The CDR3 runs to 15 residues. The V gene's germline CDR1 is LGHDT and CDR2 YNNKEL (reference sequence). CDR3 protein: CASSTRTGRATEAFF. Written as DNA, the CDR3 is TGTGCCAGCAGCACCCGGACAGGGCGGGCCACTGAAGCTTTCTTT.

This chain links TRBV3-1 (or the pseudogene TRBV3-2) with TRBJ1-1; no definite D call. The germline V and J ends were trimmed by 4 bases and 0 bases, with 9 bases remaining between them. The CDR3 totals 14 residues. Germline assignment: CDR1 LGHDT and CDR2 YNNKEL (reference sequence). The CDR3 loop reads CASSRGLVNTEAFF. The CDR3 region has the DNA TGTGCCAGCAGCCGCGGACTGGTGAACACTGAAGCTTTCTTT.

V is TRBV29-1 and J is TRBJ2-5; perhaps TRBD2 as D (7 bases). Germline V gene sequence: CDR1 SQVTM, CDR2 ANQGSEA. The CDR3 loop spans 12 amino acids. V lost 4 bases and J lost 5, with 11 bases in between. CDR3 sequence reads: CSVGGGVETQYF. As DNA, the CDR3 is TGCAGCGTTGGAGGGGGGGTGGAGACCCAGTACTTC.

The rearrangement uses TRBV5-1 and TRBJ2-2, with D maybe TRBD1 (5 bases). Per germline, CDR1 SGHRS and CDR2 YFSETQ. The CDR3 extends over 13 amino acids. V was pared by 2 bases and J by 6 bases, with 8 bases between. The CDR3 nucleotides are TGCGCCAGCAGCTTTCCGACAGCCGGGGAGCTGTTTTTT. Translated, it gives CASSFPTAGELFF. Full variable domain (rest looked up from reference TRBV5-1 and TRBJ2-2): KAGVTQTPRYLIKTRGQQVTLSCSPISGHRSVSWYQQTPGQGLQFLFEYFSETQRNKGNFPGRFSGRQFSNSRSEMNVSTLELGDSALYLCASSFPTAGELFFGEGSRLTVL.

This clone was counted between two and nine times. The CDR3 loop is CASSTRDSNQPQHF. Written as DNA, the CDR3 is TGTGCCAGCAGCACCCGGGACAGCAATCAGCCCCAGCATTTT. This rearrangement joins TRBV3-1 (or the pseudogene TRBV3-2) to TRBJ1-5, with a tentative D call TRBD1 (5 bases). This CDR3 contains 14 residues. Trimming took 5 bases from V and 1 from J, leaving 9 bases between them. Germline V gives CDR1 LGHDT, CDR2 YNNKEL (reference sequence).

The CDR3 loop reads CASSSRQGSSYNEQFF. The CDR3 DNA reads TGTGCCAGCAGCTCAAGACAGGGAAGCTCCTACAATGAGCAGTTCTTC. The genes are TRBV7-3 and TRBJ2-1; 7 bases line up with TRBD1. V shed 4 bases, J shed 0 bases, and the junction held 6 bases outside the gene matches. The V gene's germline CDR1 is SGHTA and CDR2 FQGTGA. The length of the CDR3 is 16 residues.

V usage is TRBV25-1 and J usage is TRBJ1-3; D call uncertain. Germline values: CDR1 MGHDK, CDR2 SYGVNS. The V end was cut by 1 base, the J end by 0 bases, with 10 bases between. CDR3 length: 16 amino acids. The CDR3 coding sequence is TGTGCCAGCAGTGAATCCCCCATCCACTCTGGAAACACCATATATTTT. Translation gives CASSESPIHSGNTIYF.

This CDR3 reads CASSLQEGEQYF. CDR3 in DNA: TGCGCCAGCAGCTTACAGGAGGGAGAGCAGTACTTC. The chain employs TRBV5-1 and TRBJ2-7; TRBD2 is a possible D gene (6 bases). Looked up from germline, CDR1 is SGHRS and CDR2 is YFSETQ. V was cut by 2 bases and J by 7 bases, with 10 bases left in between. This CDR3 contains 12 residues.

CDR3 in DNA: TGCGCCAGCAGCTTCGCCGGGACAGGGAACACTGAAGCTTTCTTT. Translated, it gives CASSFAGTGNTEAFF. The chain recombines TRBV5-1 with TRBJ1-1; the match to TRBD1 covers 8 bases. CDR3 size: 15 residues. V was clipped by 2 bases and J by 1 base; unmatched bases: 4. From germline, CDR1 is SGHRS and CDR2 YFSETQ.

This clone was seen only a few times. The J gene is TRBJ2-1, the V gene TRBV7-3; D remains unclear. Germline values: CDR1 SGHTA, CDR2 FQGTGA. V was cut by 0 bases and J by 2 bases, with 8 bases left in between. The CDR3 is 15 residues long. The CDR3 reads CASSLTPHPYNEQFF. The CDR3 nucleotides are TGTGCCAGCAGCTTAACGCCCCATCCCTACAATGAGCAGTTCTTC.

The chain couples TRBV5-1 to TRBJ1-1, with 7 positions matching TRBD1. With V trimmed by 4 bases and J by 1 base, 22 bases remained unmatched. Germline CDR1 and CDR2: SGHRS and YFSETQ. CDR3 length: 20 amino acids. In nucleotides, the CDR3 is TGCGCCAGCAGCGAATCTCCCGGGACAGTTTCGCGTCGAGCGAACACTGAAGCTTTCTTT. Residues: CASSESPGTVSRRANTEAFF. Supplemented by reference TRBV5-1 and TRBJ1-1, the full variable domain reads KAGVTQTPRYLIKTRGQQVTLSCSPISGHRSVSWYQQTPGQGLQFLFEYFSETQRNKGNFPGRFSGRQFSNSRSEMNVSTLELGDSALYLCASSESPGTVSRRANTEAFFGQGTRLTVV.

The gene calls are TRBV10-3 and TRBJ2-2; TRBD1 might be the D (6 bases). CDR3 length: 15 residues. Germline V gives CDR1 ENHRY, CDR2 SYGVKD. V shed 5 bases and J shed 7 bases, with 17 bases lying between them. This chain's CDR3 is CAISPQGESGGELFF. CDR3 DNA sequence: TGTGCCATCAGTCCACAGGGAGAATCGGGCGGGGAGCTGTTTTTT.

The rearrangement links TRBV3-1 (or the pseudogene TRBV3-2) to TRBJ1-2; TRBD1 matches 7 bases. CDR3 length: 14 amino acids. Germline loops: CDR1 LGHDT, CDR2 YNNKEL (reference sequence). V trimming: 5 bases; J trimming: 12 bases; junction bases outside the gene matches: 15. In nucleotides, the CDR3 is TGTGCCAGCAGCGGGACAGTGCTGGGTTGGGCCCACACCTTC. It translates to CASSGTVLGWAHTF.

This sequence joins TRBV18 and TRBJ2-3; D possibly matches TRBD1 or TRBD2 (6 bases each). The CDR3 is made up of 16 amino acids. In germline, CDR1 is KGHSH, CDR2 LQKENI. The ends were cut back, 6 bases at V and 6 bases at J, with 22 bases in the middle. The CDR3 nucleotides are TGTGCCAGCTCCCCCGTGGGGGGCCAGGTTAGGGATACGCAGTATTTT. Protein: CASSPVGGQVRDTQYF.

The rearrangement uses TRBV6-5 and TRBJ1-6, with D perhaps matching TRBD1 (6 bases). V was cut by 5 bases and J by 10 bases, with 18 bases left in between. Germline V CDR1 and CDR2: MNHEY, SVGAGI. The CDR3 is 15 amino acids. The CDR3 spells CASSPDQGLRSPLHF. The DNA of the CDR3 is TGTGCCAGCAGTCCTGATCAGGGGTTAAGGTCACCCCTCCACTTT.